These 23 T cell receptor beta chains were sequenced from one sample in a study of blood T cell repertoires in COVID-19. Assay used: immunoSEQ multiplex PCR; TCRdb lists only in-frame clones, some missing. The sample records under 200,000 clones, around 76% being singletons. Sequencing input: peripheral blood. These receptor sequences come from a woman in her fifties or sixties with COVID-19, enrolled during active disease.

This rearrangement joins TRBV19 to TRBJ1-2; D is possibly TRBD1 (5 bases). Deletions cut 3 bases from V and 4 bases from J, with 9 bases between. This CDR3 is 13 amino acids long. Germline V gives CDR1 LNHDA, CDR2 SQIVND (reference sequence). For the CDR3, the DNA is TGTGCCAGTAGTATGCGGGGGTCCTATGGCTACACCTTC. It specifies CASSMRGSYGYTF.

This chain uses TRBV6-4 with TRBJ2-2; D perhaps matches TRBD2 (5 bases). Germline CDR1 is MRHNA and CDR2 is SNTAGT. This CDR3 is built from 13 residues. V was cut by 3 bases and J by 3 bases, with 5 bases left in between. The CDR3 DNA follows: TGTGCCAGCAGTGAGCGGGACACCGGGGAGCTGTTTTTT. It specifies CASSERDTGELFF.

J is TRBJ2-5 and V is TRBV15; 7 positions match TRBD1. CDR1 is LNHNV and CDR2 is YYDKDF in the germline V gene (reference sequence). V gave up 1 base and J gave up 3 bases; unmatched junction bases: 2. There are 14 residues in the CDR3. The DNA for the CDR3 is TGTGCCACCAGCAGAGTTGACAGGGAAGAGACCCAGTACTTC. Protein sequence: CATSRVDREETQYF. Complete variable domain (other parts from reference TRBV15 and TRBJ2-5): DAMVIQNPRYQVTQFGKPVTLSCSQTLNHNVMYWYQQKSSQAPKLLFHYYDKDFNNEADTPDNFQSRRPNTSFCFLDIRSPGLGDTAMYLCATSRVDREETQYFGPGTRLLVL.

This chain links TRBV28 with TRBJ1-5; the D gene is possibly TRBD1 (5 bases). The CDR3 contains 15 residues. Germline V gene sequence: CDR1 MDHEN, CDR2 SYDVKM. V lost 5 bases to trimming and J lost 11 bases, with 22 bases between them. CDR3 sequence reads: CASSTGKGRVFTQHF. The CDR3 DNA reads TGTGCCAGCAGTACGGGCAAGGGCAGGGTATTTACCCAGCATTTT.

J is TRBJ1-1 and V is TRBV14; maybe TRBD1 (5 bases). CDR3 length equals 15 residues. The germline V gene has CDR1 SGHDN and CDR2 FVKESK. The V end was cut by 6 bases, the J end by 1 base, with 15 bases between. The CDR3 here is CASSRTRQGNTEAFF. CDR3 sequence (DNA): TGTGCCAGCAGTCGCACAAGGCAGGGGAACACTGAAGCTTTCTTT.

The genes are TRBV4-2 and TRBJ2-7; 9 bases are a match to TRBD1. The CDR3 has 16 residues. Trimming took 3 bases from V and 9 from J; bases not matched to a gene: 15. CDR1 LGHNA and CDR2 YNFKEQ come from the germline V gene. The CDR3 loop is CASSQDFRDRAVLQYF. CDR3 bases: TGTGCCAGCAGCCAGGACTTTCGGGACAGGGCCGTGTTGCAGTACTTC.

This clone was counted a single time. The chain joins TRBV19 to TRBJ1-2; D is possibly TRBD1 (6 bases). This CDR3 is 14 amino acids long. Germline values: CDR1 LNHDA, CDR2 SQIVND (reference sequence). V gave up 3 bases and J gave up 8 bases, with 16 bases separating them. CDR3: CASSMSGVSDGYTF. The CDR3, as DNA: TGTGCCAGTAGTATGTCAGGGGTGTCTGACGGCTACACCTTC.

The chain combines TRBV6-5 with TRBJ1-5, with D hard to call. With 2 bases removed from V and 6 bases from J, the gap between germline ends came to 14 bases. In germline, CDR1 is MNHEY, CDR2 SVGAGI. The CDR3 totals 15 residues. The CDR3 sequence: CASSYRQVMAQPQHF. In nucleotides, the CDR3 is TGTGCCAGCAGTTACAGGCAGGTAATGGCTCAGCCCCAGCATTTT.

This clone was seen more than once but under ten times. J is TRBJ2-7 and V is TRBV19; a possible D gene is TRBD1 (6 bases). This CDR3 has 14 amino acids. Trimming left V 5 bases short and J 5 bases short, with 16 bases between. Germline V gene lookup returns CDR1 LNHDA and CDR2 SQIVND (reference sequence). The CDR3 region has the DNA TGTGCCAGTAGTTCGCAGACAGGTCGGGACGAGCAGTACTTC. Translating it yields CASSSQTGRDEQYF.

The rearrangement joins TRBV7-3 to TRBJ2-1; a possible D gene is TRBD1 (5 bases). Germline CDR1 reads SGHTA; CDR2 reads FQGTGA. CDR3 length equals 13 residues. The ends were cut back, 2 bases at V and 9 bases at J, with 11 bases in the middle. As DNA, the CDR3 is TGTGCCAGCAGCTTACAGGGTCTCGGTGAGCAGTTCTTC. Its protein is CASSLQGLGEQFF.

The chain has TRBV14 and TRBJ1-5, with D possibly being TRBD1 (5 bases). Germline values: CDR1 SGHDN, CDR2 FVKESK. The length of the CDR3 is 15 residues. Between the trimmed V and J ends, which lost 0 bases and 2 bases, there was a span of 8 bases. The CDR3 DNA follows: TGTGCCAGCAGCCAAGATGACAGTGGCAATCAGCCCCAGCATTTT. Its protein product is CASSQDDSGNQPQHF.

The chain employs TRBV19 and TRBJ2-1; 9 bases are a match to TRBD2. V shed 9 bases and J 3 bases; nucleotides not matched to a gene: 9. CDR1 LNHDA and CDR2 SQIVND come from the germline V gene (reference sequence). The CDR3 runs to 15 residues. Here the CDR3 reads CASTEGGGGYNEQFF. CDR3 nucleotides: TGTGCCAGCACCGAGGGCGGGGGGGGCTACAATGAGCAGTTCTTC.

The chain's CDR3 is CASSLTSRQNYGYTF. The DNA for the CDR3 is TGTGCCAGCAGCTTAACCTCAAGACAGAACTATGGCTACACCTTC. The chain employs TRBV7-8 and TRBJ1-2, with TRBD1 as a possible D gene (5 bases). Germline-derived CDR1 and CDR2 are SGHVS and FQNEAQ. CDR3 size: 15 residues. The V gene lost 2 bases and the J gene lost 2 bases, with 12 bases spanning the gap.

CDR3 sequence (DNA): TGTGCCAGCAGTCCCGGGGGGGCCCACGAGCAGTACTTC. Translating gives CASSPGGAHEQYF. This chain connects TRBV11-2 to TRBJ2-7, with 8 positions matching TRBD2. The CDR3 sequence is 13 residues long. Germline V gene data show CDR1 as SGHAT and CDR2 as FQNNGV. With V trimmed by 6 bases and J by 5 bases, 6 bases remained unmatched.

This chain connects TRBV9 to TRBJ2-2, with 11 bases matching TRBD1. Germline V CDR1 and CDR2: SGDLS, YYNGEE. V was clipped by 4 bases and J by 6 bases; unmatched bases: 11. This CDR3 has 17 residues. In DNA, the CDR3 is TGTGCCAGCAGCTACGGGACAGGGGGATATATCGCCGGGGAGCTGTTTTTT. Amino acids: CASSYGTGGYIAGELFF.

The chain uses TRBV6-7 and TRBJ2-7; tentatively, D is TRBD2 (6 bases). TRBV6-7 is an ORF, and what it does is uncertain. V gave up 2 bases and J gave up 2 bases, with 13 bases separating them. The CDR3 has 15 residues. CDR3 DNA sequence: TGTGCCAGCAGTTACCAAAGCGGGTTTCCCTACGAGCAGTACGTC. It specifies CASSYQSGFPYEQYV.

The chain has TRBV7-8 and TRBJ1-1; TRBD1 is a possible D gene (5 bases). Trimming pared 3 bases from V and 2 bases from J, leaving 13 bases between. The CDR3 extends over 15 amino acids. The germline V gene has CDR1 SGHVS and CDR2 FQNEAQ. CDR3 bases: TGTGCCAGCAGCTTGGGGCCGACAGTAAACACTGAAGCTTTCTTT. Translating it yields CASSLGPTVNTEAFF.

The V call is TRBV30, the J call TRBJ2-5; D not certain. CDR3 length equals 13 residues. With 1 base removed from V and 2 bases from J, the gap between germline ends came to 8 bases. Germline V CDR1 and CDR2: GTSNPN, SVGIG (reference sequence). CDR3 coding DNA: TGTGCCTGGAGTGCCAATACTCAAGAGACCCAGTACTTC. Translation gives CAWSANTQETQYF.

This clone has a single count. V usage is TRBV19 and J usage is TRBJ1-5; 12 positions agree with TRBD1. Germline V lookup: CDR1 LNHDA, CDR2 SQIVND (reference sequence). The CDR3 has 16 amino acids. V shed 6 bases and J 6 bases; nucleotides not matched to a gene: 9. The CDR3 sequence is CASSPGQGAYGQPQHF. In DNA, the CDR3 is TGTGCCAGTAGCCCGGGACAGGGGGCGTACGGTCAGCCCCAGCATTTT.

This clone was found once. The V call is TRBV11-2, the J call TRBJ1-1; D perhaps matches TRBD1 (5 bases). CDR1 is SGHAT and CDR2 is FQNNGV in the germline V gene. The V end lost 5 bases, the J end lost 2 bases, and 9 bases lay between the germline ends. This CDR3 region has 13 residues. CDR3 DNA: TGTGCCAGCAGCACCCAGGGTAACACTGAAGCTTTCTTT. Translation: CASSTQGNTEAFF.

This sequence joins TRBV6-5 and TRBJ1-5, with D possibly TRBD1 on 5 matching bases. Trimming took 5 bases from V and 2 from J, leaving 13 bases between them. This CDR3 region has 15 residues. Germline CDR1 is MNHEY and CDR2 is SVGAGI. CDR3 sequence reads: CASSPGGVGNQPQHF. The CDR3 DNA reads TGTGCCAGCAGTCCCGGGGGGGTAGGCAATCAGCCCCAGCATTTT.

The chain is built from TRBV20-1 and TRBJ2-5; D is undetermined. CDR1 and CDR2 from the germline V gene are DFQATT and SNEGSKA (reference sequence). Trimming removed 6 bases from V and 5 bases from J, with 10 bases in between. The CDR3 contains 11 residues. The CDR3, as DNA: TGCAGTGCCGAACCTGGCGAGACCCAGTACTTC. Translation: CSAEPGETQYF.

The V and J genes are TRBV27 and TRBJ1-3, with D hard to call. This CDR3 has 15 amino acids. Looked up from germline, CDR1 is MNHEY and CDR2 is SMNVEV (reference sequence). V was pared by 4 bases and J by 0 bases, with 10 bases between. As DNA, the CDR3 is TGTGCCAGCAGTTATCAGGCAAACTCTGGAAACACCATATATTTT. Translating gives CASSYQANSGNTIYF.